The clone carrying this T cell receptor beta chain was counted a single time. The antigen remains undetermined. These data are taken from a study of post-analysis software for immune sequencing data. Points from the study as a whole: Elevated frequency relative to controls characterized four or five TRBV segments in patients, TRBV5-6, TRBV5-1 and TRBV20-1 among them. Compared against controls, patients with multiple sclerosis displayed significantly lower normalized Chao1 diversity.

The TCR beta cDNA libraries contained unique molecular identifiers. In TCRdb, the PCR reads were re-called with MiXCR into one record per CDR3 protein. The sample carries hundreds of thousands of distinct CDR3 sequences, 25% to 30% recorded once. The CDR3 spans 17 residues. The ends were cut back, 4 bases at V and 3 bases at J, with 22 bases in the middle. Germline-derived CDR1 and CDR2 are SGHAT and FQNNGV. Material for sequencing was blood. The receptor comes from a girl aged 10 to 17 with multiple sclerosis. This chain links TRBV11-2 with TRBJ2-7; D unclear. DNA for the CDR3: TGTGCCAGCAGCTCCTATACCGGGCCCACACACCACTACGAGCAGTACTTC. This codes for CASSSYTGPTHHYEQYF.